This T cell receptor (beta chain) was found in a study of long-term antiretroviral therapy in people with HIV. Study results and caveats: Repertoires looked antigen-experienced, with only a slight naive shift after ART.

Per individual, the PBMC samples numbered at least one pre-ART and at least two post-ART. Per germline, CDR1 PRHDT and CDR2 FYEKMQ (reference sequence). With 0 bases removed from V and 2 bases from J, the gap between germline ends came to 10 bases. CDR3 length: 16 residues. A note on this clone: Its target is not known.

At survey level, the immunoSEQ assay was run in its v3.0 version. Libraries were prepared by immunoSEQ multiplex PCR; TCRdb keeps only in-frame clonotypes and omits some of them. The table has 9,500 or so clones, about four fifths seen once. The clonotype comes from a man in his forties with HIV. Sequenced material: unsorted PBMCs, taken 1.8 years before starting antiretroviral therapy. This sequence joins TRBV13 and TRBJ2-2; no reliable D call. CDR3 DNA sequence: TGTGCCAGCAGCTTAGGCGGGTCAGTAAACACCGGGGAGCTGTTTTTT. This encodes CASSLGGSVNTGELFF.